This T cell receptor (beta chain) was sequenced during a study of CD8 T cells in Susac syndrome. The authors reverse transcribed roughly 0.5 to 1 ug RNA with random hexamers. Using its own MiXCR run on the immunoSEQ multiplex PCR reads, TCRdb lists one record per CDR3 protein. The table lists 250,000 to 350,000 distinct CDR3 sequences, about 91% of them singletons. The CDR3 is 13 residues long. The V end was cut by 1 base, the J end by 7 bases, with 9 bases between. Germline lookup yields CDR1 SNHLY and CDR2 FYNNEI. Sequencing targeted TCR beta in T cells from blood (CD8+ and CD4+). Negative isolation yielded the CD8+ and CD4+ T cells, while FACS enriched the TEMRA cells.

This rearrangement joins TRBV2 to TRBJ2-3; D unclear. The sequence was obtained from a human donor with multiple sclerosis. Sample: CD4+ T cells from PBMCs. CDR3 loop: CASSEGSQHTQYF. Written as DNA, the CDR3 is TGTGCCAGCAGTGAAGGAAGTCAGCATACGCAGTATTTT.